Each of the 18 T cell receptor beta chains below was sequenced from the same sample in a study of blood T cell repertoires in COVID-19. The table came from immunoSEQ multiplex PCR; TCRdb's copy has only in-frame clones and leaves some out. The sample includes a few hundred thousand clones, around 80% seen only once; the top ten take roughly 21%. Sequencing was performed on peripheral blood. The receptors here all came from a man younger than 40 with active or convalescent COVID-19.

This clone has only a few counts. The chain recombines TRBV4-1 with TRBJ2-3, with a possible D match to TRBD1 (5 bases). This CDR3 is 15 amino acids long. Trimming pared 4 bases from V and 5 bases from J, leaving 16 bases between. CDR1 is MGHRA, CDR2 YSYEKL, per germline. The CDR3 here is CASSLLGQGLDTQYF. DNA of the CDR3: TGCGCCAGCAGCCTACTCGGGCAGGGCCTAGATACGCAGTATTTT.

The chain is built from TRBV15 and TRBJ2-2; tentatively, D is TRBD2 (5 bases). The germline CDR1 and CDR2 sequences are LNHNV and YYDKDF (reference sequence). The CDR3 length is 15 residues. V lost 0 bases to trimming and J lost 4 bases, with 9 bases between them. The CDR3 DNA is TGTGCCACCAGCAGAGATCTAGCTAGCACCGGGGAGCTGTTTTTT. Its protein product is CATSRDLASTGELFF. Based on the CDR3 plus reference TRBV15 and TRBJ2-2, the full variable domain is DAMVIQNPRYQVTQFGKPVTLSCSQTLNHNVMYWYQQKSSQAPKLLFHYYDKDFNNEADTPDNFQSRRPNTSFCFLDIRSPGLGDTAMYLCATSRDLASTGELFFGEGSRLTVL.

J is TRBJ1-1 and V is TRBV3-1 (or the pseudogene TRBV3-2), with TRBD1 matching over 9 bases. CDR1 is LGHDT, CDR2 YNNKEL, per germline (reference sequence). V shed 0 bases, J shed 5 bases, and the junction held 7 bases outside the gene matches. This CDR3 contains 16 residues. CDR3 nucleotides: TGTGCCAGCAGCCAAGATCGGGACAGGGTGTCGACTGAAGCTTTCTTT. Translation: CASSQDRDRVSTEAFF.

The DNA of the CDR3 is TGTGCCAGCAGACAGAGTAATGAAAAACTGTTTTTT. Amino acids: CASRQSNEKLFF. The V and J genes are TRBV12-3 or TRBV12-4 and TRBJ1-4; D remains ambiguous. This CDR3 region has 12 residues. Deletions cut 6 bases from V and 4 bases from J, with 6 bases between.

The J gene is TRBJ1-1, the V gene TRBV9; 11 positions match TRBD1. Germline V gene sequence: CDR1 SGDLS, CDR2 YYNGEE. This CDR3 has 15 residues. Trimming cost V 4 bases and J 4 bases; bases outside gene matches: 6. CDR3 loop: CASSRPGTGGTEAFF. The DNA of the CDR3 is TGTGCCAGCAGCAGACCCGGGACAGGGGGCACTGAAGCTTTCTTT. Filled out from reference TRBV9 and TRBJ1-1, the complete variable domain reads DSGVTQTPKHLITATGQRVTLRCSPRSGDLSVYWYQQSLDQGLQFLIQYYNGEERAKGNILERFSAQQFPDLHSELNLSSLELGDSALYFCASSRPGTGGTEAFFGQGTRLTVV.

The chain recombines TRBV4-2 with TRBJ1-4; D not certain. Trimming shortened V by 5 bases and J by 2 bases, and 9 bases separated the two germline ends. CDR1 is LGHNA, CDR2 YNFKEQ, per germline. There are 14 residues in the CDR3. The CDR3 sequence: CASSSTVTNEKLFF. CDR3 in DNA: TGTGCCAGCAGCTCCACGGTGACTAATGAAAAACTGTTTTTT.

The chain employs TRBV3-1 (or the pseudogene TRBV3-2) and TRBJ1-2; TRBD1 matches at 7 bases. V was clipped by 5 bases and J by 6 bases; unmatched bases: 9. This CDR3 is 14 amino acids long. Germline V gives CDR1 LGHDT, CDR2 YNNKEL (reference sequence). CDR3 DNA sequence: TGTGCCAGCAGCATAGGGCAAGGGGGCCATGGCTACACCTTC. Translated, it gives CASSIGQGGHGYTF.

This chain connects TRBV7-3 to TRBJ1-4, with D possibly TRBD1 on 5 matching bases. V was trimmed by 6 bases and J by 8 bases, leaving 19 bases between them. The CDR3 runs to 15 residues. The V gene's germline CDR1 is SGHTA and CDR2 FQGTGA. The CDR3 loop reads CASRLGGREREKLFF. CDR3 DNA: TGTGCCAGCAGGCTGGGTGGCAGGGAAAGGGAAAAACTGTTTTTT. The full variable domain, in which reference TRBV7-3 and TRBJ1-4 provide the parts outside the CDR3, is GAGVSQTPSNKVTEKGKYVELRCDPISGHTALYWYRQSLGQGPEFLIYFQGTGAADDSGLPNDRFFAVRPEGSVSTLKIQRTERGDSAVYLCASRLGGREREKLFFGSGTQLSVL.

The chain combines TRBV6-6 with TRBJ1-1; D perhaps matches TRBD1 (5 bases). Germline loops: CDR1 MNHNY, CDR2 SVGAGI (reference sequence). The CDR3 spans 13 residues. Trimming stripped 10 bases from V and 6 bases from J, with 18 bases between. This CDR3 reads CATSRDGAAEAFF. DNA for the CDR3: TGTGCCACCTCCCGAGATGGGGCGGCTGAAGCTTTCTTT.

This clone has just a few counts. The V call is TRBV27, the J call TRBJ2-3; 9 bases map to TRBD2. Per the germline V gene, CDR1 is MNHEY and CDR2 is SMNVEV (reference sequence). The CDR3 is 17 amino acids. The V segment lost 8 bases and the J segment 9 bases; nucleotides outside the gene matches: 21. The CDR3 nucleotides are TGTGCCAGCCACAGCGGGCGGGAGGGCCGTCTGGCGATCACGCAGTATTTT. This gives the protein CASHSGREGRLAITQYF.

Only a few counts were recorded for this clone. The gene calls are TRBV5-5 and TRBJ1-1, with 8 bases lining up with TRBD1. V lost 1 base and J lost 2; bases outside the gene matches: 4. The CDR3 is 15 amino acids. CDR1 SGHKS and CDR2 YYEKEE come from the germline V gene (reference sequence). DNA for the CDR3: TGTGCCAGCAGCTTGTACGGGACAGGTAACACTGAAGCTTTCTTT. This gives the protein CASSLYGTGNTEAFF.

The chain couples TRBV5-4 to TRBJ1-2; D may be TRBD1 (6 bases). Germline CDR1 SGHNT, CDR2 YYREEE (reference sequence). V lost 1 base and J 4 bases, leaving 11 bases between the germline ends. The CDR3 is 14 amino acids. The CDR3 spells CASSLRSGAYGYTF. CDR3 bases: TGTGCCAGCAGCTTGAGGTCAGGGGCCTATGGCTACACCTTC.

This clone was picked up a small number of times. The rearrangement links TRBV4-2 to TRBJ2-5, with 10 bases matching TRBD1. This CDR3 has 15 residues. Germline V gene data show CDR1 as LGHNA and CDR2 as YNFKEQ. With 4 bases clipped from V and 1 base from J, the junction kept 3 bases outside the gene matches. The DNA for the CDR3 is TGTGCCAGCAGCCGGGGACAGGGGATCCAAGAGACCCAGTACTTC. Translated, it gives CASSRGQGIQETQYF.

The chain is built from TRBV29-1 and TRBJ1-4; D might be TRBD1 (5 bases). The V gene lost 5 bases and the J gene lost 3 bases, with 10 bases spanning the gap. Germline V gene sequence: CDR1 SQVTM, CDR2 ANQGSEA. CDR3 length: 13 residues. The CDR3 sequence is CSVRGSSNEKLFF. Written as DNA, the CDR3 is TGCAGCGTTCGGGGGTCCTCTAATGAAAAACTGTTTTTT. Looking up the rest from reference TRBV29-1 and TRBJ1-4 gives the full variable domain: SAVISQKPSRDICQRGTSLTIQCQVDSQVTMMFWYRQQPGQSLTLIATANQGSEATYESGFVIDKFPISRPNLTFSTLTVSNMSPEDSSIYLCSVRGSSNEKLFFGSGTQLSVL.

As DNA, the CDR3 is TGTGCCAGCAGCTTAGCTAGCGGCCAATACAATGAGCAGTTCTTC. Translating gives CASSLASGQYNEQFF. This chain links TRBV11-3 with TRBJ2-1, with 7 bases matching TRBD2. Germline trimming cut 1 base from V and 4 bases from J; bases unmatched to any gene: 4. Germline V lookup: CDR1 SGHNT, CDR2 YENEEA. This CDR3 is built from 15 residues.

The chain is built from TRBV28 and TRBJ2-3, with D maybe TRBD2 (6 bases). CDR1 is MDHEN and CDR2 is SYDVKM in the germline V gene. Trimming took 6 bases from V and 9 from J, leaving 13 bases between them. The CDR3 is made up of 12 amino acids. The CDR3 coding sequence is TGTGCCAGCAGCACGGGGGTGGGAACGCAGTATTTT. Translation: CASSTGVGTQYF.

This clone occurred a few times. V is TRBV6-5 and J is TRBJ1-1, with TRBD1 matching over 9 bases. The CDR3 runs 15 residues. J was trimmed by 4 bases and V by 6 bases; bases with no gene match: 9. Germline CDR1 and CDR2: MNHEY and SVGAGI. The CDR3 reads CASSRGTGRGTEAFF. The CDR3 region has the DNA TGTGCCAGCAGCCGAGGGACAGGGCGTGGCACTGAAGCTTTCTTT.

Here the CDR3 DNA reads TGTGCCAGCAGCTTGGATGGCCTCGAGCAGTACTTC. Translation gives CASSLDGLEQYF. This chain links TRBV5-4 with TRBJ2-7; no clear D gene. The CDR3 loop spans 12 amino acids. Germline V gene sequence: CDR1 SGHNT, CDR2 YYREEE (reference sequence). The ends were cut back, 0 bases at V and 6 bases at J, with 7 bases in the middle.